Following are 11 T cell receptor beta chains from one sample sequenced in a study of cytomegalovirus exposure and HLA in healthy donors. The PCR made use of 60 Vbeta and 13 Jbeta primers. Sequenced by immunoSEQ multiplex PCR; TCRdb stores in-frame clones only, minus some. The data show over 150,000 clones, over 65% seen once. The specimen sequenced was PBMCs. The origin of the receptors is a woman aged 30 to 39 in good health and CMV-seropositive.

For the CDR3, the DNA is TGTGCCAGCAGCGAGGTTTCTCGGGGAGGGGAGCTGTTTTTT. It is translated as CASSEVSRGGELFF. V is TRBV9 and J is TRBJ2-2, with D tentatively TRBD2 (5 bases). This CDR3 is 14 amino acids long. Germline V gene lookup returns CDR1 SGDLS and CDR2 YYNGEE. Between the trimmed V and J ends, which lost 3 bases and 8 bases, there was a span of 14 bases.

The chain employs TRBV27 and TRBJ2-1; 7 nucleotides align to TRBD2. With 2 bases clipped from V and 5 bases from J, the junction kept 6 bases outside the gene matches. The CDR3 is 15 residues long. CDR1 is MNHEY and CDR2 is SMNVEV in the germline V gene (reference sequence). The CDR3 DNA is TGTGCCAGCAGTTTAGGGCTAGCGGCCCACAATGAGCAGTTCTTC. Protein product: CASSLGLAAHNEQFF.

V gene TRBV7-2 combines with J gene TRBJ1-5; 8 positions match TRBD1. Unmatched junction bases numbered 5, after V lost 1 base and J lost 3 bases. This CDR3 comprises 16 residues. Germline CDR1 reads SGHTA; CDR2 reads FQGNSA. The CDR3 DNA reads TGTGCCAGCAGCTTAGACGGACAGGGCTACAATCAGCCCCAGCATTTT. It specifies CASSLDGQGYNQPQHF.

V is TRBV27 and J is TRBJ2-3; 9 nucleotides line up with TRBD2. From germline, CDR1 is MNHEY and CDR2 SMNVEV (reference sequence). The CDR3 sequence is 15 residues long. The V segment lost 4 bases and the J segment 2 bases; nucleotides outside the gene matches: 4. CDR3 bases: TGTGCCAGCAGTTGGACTAGCGCACACACAGATACGCAGTATTTT. As protein: CASSWTSAHTDTQYF.

This clone has just one count. The gene calls are TRBV9 and TRBJ2-2; 9 bases align to TRBD1. Trimming removed 4 bases from V and 5 bases from J; junction bases left unmatched: 12. CDR1 and CDR2 (germline): SGDLS, YYNGEE. The CDR3 is 17 amino acids. The CDR3 nucleotides are TGTGCCAGCAGCTTCACCGGGACAGGGATCAGGACCGGGGAGCTGTTTTTT. This sequence encodes CASSFTGTGIRTGELFF.

The chain is built from TRBV7-2 and TRBJ2-7; TRBD2 is a possible D gene (7 bases). There are 14 residues in the CDR3. Germline lookup yields CDR1 SGHTA and CDR2 FQGNSA. V shed 5 bases and J shed 7 bases, with 18 bases lying between them. In DNA form, the CDR3 reads TGTGCCAGCAGCCAAACCCGGGGGGCAGGGGAGCAGTACTTC. Its translation: CASSQTRGAGEQYF.

This clone has just one count. The chain carries TRBV5-4 and TRBJ2-7; no definite D call. This CDR3 is 15 amino acids long. Trimming shortened V by 0 bases and J by 2 bases, and 12 bases separated the two germline ends. CDR1 and CDR2 (germline): SGHNT, YYREEE (reference sequence). The CDR3 DNA is TGTGCCAGCAGCTTGGATAAGAGCCTAGCCTACGAGCAGTACTTC. It specifies CASSLDKSLAYEQYF.

The rearrangement joins TRBV4-1 to TRBJ1-1; 9 bases match TRBD1. The germline V gene encodes CDR1 MGHRA and CDR2 YSYEKL. This CDR3 spans 14 amino acids. The junction had 11 bases not matched to a gene; V was cut back by 8 bases and J by 7 bases. The CDR3 region is CASSFLQGANEAFF. The CDR3 DNA is TGCGCCAGCTCCTTTCTACAGGGGGCAAATGAAGCTTTCTTT.

J is TRBJ1-2 and V is TRBV6-1; D gene uncertain. Germline lookup yields CDR1 MNHNS and CDR2 SASEGT. CDR3 size: 15 residues. Trimming left V 1 base short and J 2 bases short, with 11 bases between. The CDR3 spells CASSEGLNENYGYTF. DNA for the CDR3: TGTGCCAGCAGTGAAGGACTGAACGAAAACTATGGCTACACCTTC.

V is TRBV4-1 and J is TRBJ2-3, with 10 nucleotides matching TRBD2. CDR3 length equals 18 residues. Per the germline V gene, CDR1 is MGHRA and CDR2 is YSYEKL. Losses at the gene ends were 1 base for V and 1 base for J; bases not matched to a gene: 8. CDR3 loop: CASSQAPAGLAGTDTQYF. The CDR3 DNA follows: TGCGCCAGCAGCCAAGCCCCTGCTGGACTAGCGGGCACAGATACGCAGTATTTT.

This sequence joins TRBV29-1 and TRBJ2-7; 11 bases match TRBD2. Trimming removed 3 bases from V and 2 bases from J; junction bases left unmatched: 0. This CDR3 has 13 amino acids. Germline lookup yields CDR1 SQVTM and CDR2 ANQGSEA. The CDR3 nucleotides are TGCAGCGTTGAGACTAGCGGGGCCTACGAGCAGTACTTC. It yields the protein CSVETSGAYEQYF.